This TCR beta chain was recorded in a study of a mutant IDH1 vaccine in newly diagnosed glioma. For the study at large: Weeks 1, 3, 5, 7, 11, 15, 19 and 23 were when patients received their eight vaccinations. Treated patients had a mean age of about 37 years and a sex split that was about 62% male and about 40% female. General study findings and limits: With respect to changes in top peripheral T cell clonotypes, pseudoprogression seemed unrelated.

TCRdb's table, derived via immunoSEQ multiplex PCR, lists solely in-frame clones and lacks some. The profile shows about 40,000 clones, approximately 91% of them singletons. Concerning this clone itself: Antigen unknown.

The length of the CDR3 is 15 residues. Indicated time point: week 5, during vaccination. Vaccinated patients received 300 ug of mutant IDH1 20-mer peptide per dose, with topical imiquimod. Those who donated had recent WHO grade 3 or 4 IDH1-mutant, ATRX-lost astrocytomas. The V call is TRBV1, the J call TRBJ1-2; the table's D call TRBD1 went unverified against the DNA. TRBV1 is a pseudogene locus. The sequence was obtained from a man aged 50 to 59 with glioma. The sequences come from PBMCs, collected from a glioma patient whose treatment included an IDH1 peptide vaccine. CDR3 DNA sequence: TGCACCAGCAGGGCCGGGACAGGGGATGACTATGGCTACACCTTC. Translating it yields CTSRAGTGDDYGYTF.